This TCR beta chain is from a study of cytomegalovirus exposure and HLA in healthy donors. The CDR3 contains 17 residues. The V and J ends lost 0 bases and 4 bases respectively, with 18 bases between them. Germline assignment: CDR1 MDHEN and CDR2 SYDVKM. 60 Vbeta and 13 Jbeta primers were used in PCR. TCRdb's copy holds only in-frame clones and misses some; the assay was immunoSEQ multiplex PCR. This listing includes roughly 100,000 clones. The sequence came from a man in his fifties or sixties in good health and CMV-seropositive. This sequence joins TRBV28 and TRBJ1-1; possibly TRBD1 for D (6 bases). The sequencing sample was made of PBMCs. The DNA of the CDR3 is TGTGCCAGCAGTTTATGGACCAGGGGTAAGGGCTCCACTGAAGCTTTCTTT. It is translated as CASSLWTRGKGSTEAFF.